These 28 T cell receptor beta chains came from one sample sequenced in a study of shared clonotypes between healthy human individuals (dated by TCRdb to 2020 to 2022). Library construction relied on the immunoSEQ multiplex PCR assay. TCRdb obtained this table from immuneACCESS and retained in-frame rearrangements with V and J assigned. These tables miss some clones; where compared with another copy, unresolved V genes account for less than half of the shortfall, and the remainder is unexplained. Counted in this sample were around 500,000 clones; 81% of them appeared once. The ten largest clones take up about 13% of the sample. Sequencing was done on a sample of PBMCs. These receptors originate from a woman between 40 and 50 years old in good health. Some clones in this sample may be carry-over from other donors' samples.

This chain joins TRBV6-6 and TRBJ2-1, with TRBD2 matching over 9 bases. CDR1 is MNHNY, CDR2 SVGAGI, per germline (reference sequence). CDR3 length equals 14 residues. Germline trimming cut 6 bases from V and 8 bases from J; bases unmatched to any gene: 8. CDR3 residues: CASRPAGGSDEQFF. DNA of the CDR3: TGTGCCAGCAGACCAGCGGGAGGTAGCGATGAGCAGTTCTTC.

The chain uses TRBV5-1 and TRBJ2-2; the match to TRBD2 covers 9 bases. J lost 0 bases, V lost 1 base, and 4 bases had no gene match. The CDR3 runs to 17 residues. The germline V gene encodes CDR1 SGHRS and CDR2 YFSETQ. CDR3 protein: CASSLSRGGANTGELFF. DNA for the CDR3: TGCGCCAGCAGCTTGTCGCGGGGGGGTGCGAACACCGGGGAGCTGTTTTTT.

This clone occurred a few times. CDR3 sequence (DNA): TGCGCCAGCAGCCAGGCCCCTAGCGGTGGCGAGCAGTACTTC. It is translated as CASSQAPSGGEQYF. The chain employs TRBV5-1 and TRBJ2-7, with 7 bases aligning to TRBD2. Germline values: CDR1 SGHRS, CDR2 YFSETQ. The CDR3 length is 14 residues. Trimming at V came to 4 bases and at J to 6 bases, leaving 10 bases not matched to a gene.

The chain recombines TRBV7-8 with TRBJ2-5; a possible D gene is TRBD2 (7 bases). Germline V lookup: CDR1 SGHVS, CDR2 FQNEAQ. Between the trimmed V and J ends, which lost 2 bases and 5 bases, there was a span of 18 bases. This CDR3 comprises 16 residues. The CDR3 coding sequence is TGTGCCAGCAGCTTACGGGGGGCTACGGTGGAGGAGACCCAGTACTTC. This gives the protein CASSLRGATVEETQYF.

This sequence joins TRBV9 and TRBJ2-5; D is possibly TRBD2 (6 bases). CDR3 length: 13 amino acids. Deletions cut 4 bases from V and 4 bases from J, with 11 bases between. Germline loops: CDR1 SGDLS, CDR2 YYNGEE. DNA of the CDR3: TGTGCCAGCAGCACGGGACTGCGAGAGACCCAGTACTTC. This translates into CASSTGLRETQYF.

Details on this clone: It differs at one base from a far larger clone, so likely a read error. The chain couples TRBV9 to TRBJ2-5; D remains unclear. Trimming left V 0 bases short and J 3 bases short, with 12 bases between. Germline CDR1 reads SGDLS; CDR2 reads YYNGEE. This CDR3 region has 15 residues. The CDR3 sequence is CASSVGMGNEETQYF. The CDR3 nucleotides read TGTGCCAGCAGCGTAGGCATGGGCAATGAAGAGACCCAGTACTTC.

V usage is TRBV14 and J usage is TRBJ1-5; D not certain. CDR3 size: 16 residues. Germline-derived CDR1 and CDR2 are SGHDN and FVKESK. V shed 2 bases and J shed 0 bases, with 11 bases lying between them. CDR3 coding DNA: TGTGCCAGCAGCCAACGACGACACCATAGCAATCAGCCCCAGCATTTT. It is translated as CASSQRRHHSNQPQHF.

The chain uses TRBV18 and TRBJ1-1; D remains unclear. The CDR3 is made up of 14 amino acids. Germline V gene lookup returns CDR1 KGHSH and CDR2 LQKENI. Trimming pared 2 bases from V and 6 bases from J, leaving 13 bases between. CDR3 in amino acids: CASSPTPVGAEAFF. CDR3 DNA: TGTGCCAGCTCACCAACCCCGGTGGGCGCTGAAGCTTTCTTT.

This clone was counted ten times or more. The chain employs TRBV15 and TRBJ2-1; D is possibly TRBD2 (6 bases). Germline assignment: CDR1 LNHNV and CDR2 YYDKDF (reference sequence). V was cut by 1 base and J by 13 bases, with 11 bases left in between. This CDR3 is 12 amino acids long. The CDR3 is CATSRASGDQFF. DNA for the CDR3: TGTGCCACCAGCAGAGCTTCGGGGGATCAGTTCTTC.

Comment on this clone: This probably arose from a read error, given a far larger clone one base away. This rearrangement joins TRBV27 to TRBJ1-5; D unresolved. The CDR3 spans 11 residues. The germline V gene encodes CDR1 MNHEY and CDR2 SMNVEV (reference sequence). The CDR3 is CDSGLNQPQHF. The DNA for the CDR3 is TGTGACAGCGGCCTCAATCAGCCCCAGCATTTT.

This clone showed up just once. The rearrangement joins TRBV11-2 to TRBJ2-2; tentative D call: TRBD1 (5 bases). In germline, CDR1 is SGHAT, CDR2 FQNNGV. The CDR3 consists of 19 residues. V was shortened by 1 base and J by 4 bases, with 22 bases between the two germline ends. Here the CDR3 DNA reads TGTGCCAGCAGCTTAGGTCGGAACAGGTGGTTTTCGGTCACCGGGGAGCTGTTTTTT. Translating gives CASSLGRNRWFSVTGELFF.

As to this clone: Other DNA sequences in this sample translate to the same CDR3. The chain recombines TRBV5-8 with TRBJ1-1; D not certain. The CDR3 runs to 13 residues. V was trimmed by 2 bases and J by 0 bases, leaving 5 bases between them. From germline, CDR1 is SGHTS and CDR2 YDEGEE. The CDR3 nucleotides read TGTGCCAGCAGCTTTGAGGTGAACACTGAAGCTTTCTTT. It is translated as CASSFEVNTEAFF. The full variable domain, its missing parts supplied by reference TRBV5-8 and TRBJ1-1, is EAGVTQSPTHLIKTRGQQATLRCSPISGHTSVYWYQQALGLGLQFLLWYDEGEERNRGNFPPRFSGRQFPNYSSELNVNALELEDSALYLCASSFEVNTEAFFGQGTRLTVV.

This clone was counted between two and nine times. CDR3 bases: TGTGCCAGCAGGGCACGGGAGCTCACCTACGAGCAGTACTTC. Its protein is CASRARELTYEQYF. This chain uses TRBV5-8 with TRBJ2-7; D is perhaps TRBD2 (6 bases). Trimming removed 5 bases from V and 2 bases from J, with 14 bases in between. There are 14 residues in the CDR3. Germline-derived CDR1 and CDR2 are SGHTS and YDEGEE.

V is TRBV2 and J is TRBJ1-5; D perhaps matches TRBD1 (6 bases). V was shortened by 4 bases and J by 0 bases, with 16 bases between the two germline ends. The CDR3 sequence is 17 residues long. Germline CDR1 SNHLY, CDR2 FYNNEI. The CDR3 loop reads CASSVSGAPLSNQPQHF. The DNA for the CDR3 is TGTGCCAGCAGTGTATCAGGGGCCCCGCTTAGCAATCAGCCCCAGCATTTT.

The chain carries TRBV15 and TRBJ1-5, with D perhaps TRBD1 (6 bases). The germline V and J ends were trimmed by 1 base and 7 bases, with 14 bases remaining between them. In germline, CDR1 is LNHNV, CDR2 YYDKDF (reference sequence). The CDR3 covers 15 residues. In DNA form, the CDR3 reads TGTGCCACCAGCAGAGCGGGGGGGGCCGGGCAGCCCCAGCATTTT. Its protein product is CATSRAGGAGQPQHF.

With regard to this clone: This sequence is one base from a far larger clone and is likely a read error. This chain links TRBV2 with TRBJ1-1; 9 bases fit TRBD1. The CDR3 consists of 17 residues. Germline V lookup: CDR1 SNHLY, CDR2 FYNNEI. J was trimmed by 0 bases and V by 4 bases; bases with no gene match: 9. The CDR3 DNA sequence: TGTGCCAGCAGTGGTTGGGACAGGGTTATGGTGAACACTGAAGCTTTCTTT. It specifies CASSGWDRVMVNTEAFF.

The CDR3 DNA reads as TGTGCCAGCAGCTTGGGGACTAGCGGGGCAGATACGCAGTATTTT. It encodes CASSLGTSGADTQYF. This chain joins TRBV7-9 and TRBJ2-3, with TRBD2 matching 13 bases. CDR1 and CDR2 from the germline V gene are SEHNR and FQNEAQ (reference sequence). Germline trimming cut 3 bases from V and 4 bases from J; bases unmatched to any gene: 1. CDR3 length: 15 residues.

On this clone: A much bigger clone sits one base away, suggesting this may be a read error. This rearrangement joins TRBV5-1 to TRBJ2-1, with D uncertain. CDR3 size: 15 residues. The germline V gene encodes CDR1 SGHRS and CDR2 YFSETQ. The V and J ends lost 0 bases and 5 bases respectively, with 12 bases between them. CDR3 region: CASSLAETGNNEQFF. CDR3 in DNA: TGCGCCAGCAGCTTGGCCGAGACTGGAAACAATGAGCAGTTCTTC.

The rearrangement links TRBV5-4 to TRBJ2-7, with 9 bases matching TRBD2. The CDR3 sequence is 15 residues long. CDR1 is SGHNT, CDR2 YYREEE, per germline (reference sequence). Losses at the gene ends were 0 bases for V and 4 bases for J; bases not matched to a gene: 5. The CDR3: CASSLGSGSSYEQYF. In nucleotides, the CDR3 is TGTGCCAGCAGCTTGGGTAGCGGGAGTTCTTACGAGCAGTACTTC.

The rearrangement links TRBV27 to TRBJ2-5; 7 bases align to TRBD2. The CDR3 covers 14 residues. J was trimmed by 4 bases and V by 5 bases; bases with no gene match: 7. From germline, CDR1 is MNHEY and CDR2 SMNVEV (reference sequence). CDR3: CASSTWEGRETQYF. CDR3 nucleotide sequence: TGTGCCAGCAGTACGTGGGAGGGGAGAGAGACCCAGTACTTC.

This chain uses TRBV7-3 with TRBJ2-3, with D uncertain. CDR3 size: 8 residues. Trimming removed 10 bases at V and 13 bases at J, with 9 bases between. The germline V gene encodes CDR1 SGHTA and CDR2 FQGTGA. The CDR3 loop is CAIPGEYF. CDR3 in DNA: TGTGCCATACCCGGTGAGTATTTT.

V gene TRBV6-6 combines with J gene TRBJ1-2; no clear D. The CDR3 runs to 12 residues. The V gene lost 6 bases and the J gene lost 4 bases, with 9 bases spanning the gap. Germline CDR1 MNHNY, CDR2 SVGAGI (reference sequence). DNA of the CDR3: TGTGCCAGCAGCCCCCCGGGCTATGGCTACACCTTC. Residues: CASSPPGYGYTF.

The rearrangement links TRBV6-1 to TRBJ2-5, with D uncertain. The CDR3 is 13 residues long. V gave up 4 bases and J gave up 1 base, with 7 bases separating them. Germline assignment: CDR1 MNHNS and CDR2 SASEGT. The CDR3 loop reads CASSGQIQETQYF. CDR3 DNA sequence: TGTGCCAGCAGTGGTCAGATCCAAGAGACCCAGTACTTC.

On this clone itself: This likely traces to a read error, being one base from a far larger clone. The chain joins TRBV30 to TRBJ1-1; no firm D call. Germline CDR1 reads GTSNPN; CDR2 reads SVGIG (reference sequence). The CDR3 covers 15 residues. The V end lost 0 bases, the J end lost 1 base, and 12 bases lay between the germline ends. The CDR3 DNA sequence: TGTGCCTGGAGTGTACTACCAGACAAGAACACTGAAGCTTTCTTT. Protein sequence: CAWSVLPDKNTEAFF.

Remarks on this clone: A far larger clone differs by one base, so this is likely a read error. The CDR3 end shows no conserved phenylalanine or tryptophan, and so a read error is likely. The chain links TRBV2 to TRBJ1-1; D remains ambiguous. Germline assignment: CDR1 SNHLY and CDR2 FYNNEI. V lost 2 bases, J lost 6 bases, and 7 bases lay in between. This CDR3 has 12 amino acids. CDR3 in amino acids: CASSERAAEAFS. The CDR3 DNA is TGTGCCAGCAGTGAAAGAGCGGCTGAAGCTTTCTCT.

In regard to this clone: A single base is all that separates this from a far larger clone, so a read error is likely. The chain has TRBV30 and TRBJ1-5, with D maybe TRBD1 (5 bases). Germline V gene lookup returns CDR1 GTSNPN and CDR2 SVGIG (reference sequence). This CDR3 spans 13 amino acids. The CDR3 DNA reads TGTGCCTGGAGTGTACTTGGGGACCAGCCCCAGCGTTTT. Its translation: CAWSVLGDQPQRF.

This sequence joins TRBV7-2 and TRBJ2-7; 12 bases are a match to TRBD2. This CDR3 spans 17 amino acids. The germline CDR1 and CDR2 sequences are SGHTA and FQGNSA. The V gene end was trimmed by 1 base and the J gene end by 12 bases; junction bases not matched to a gene: 16. The CDR3 DNA follows: TGTGCCAGCAGCTTAGTACGGAGCGGACTAGCGGGACAAAGCCCGTACTTC. It yields the protein CASSLVRSGLAGQSPYF.

The V and J genes are TRBV19 and TRBJ2-6; D call uncertain. Trimming took 6 bases from V and 0 from J, leaving 6 bases between them. CDR1 and CDR2 (germline): LNHDA, SQIVND (reference sequence). CDR3 length equals 14 residues. As DNA, the CDR3 is TGTGCCAGTAGCCTTAACTCTGGGGCCAACGTCCTGACTTTC. This codes for CASSLNSGANVLTF.